This T cell receptor (beta chain) was observed in a study of shared clonotypes between healthy human individuals. Whole-study findings and limits: Clonotype sharing among donors, it was expected, would be affected by sequencing depth. Relative to their counterparts shared across all four donors, non-shared clonotypes exhibited diminished generation probabilities. Shared across a few donors were about 4.6% of the naive CD4 clonotypes.

Donors comprised only Caucasian adults living in Nashville, Tennessee. Between the trimmed V and J ends, which lost 3 bases and 3 bases, there was a span of 11 bases. There are 15 residues in the CDR3. In germline, CDR1 is MNHNS, CDR2 SASEGT. To note about this clone: As yet, its antigen is unknown.

Produced via immunoSEQ multiplex PCR; TCRdb's table is partial and in-frame only. The sample lists approximately 350,000 clones, approximately 79% occurring once. Sequences were obtained from memory CD4+ T cells sorted from blood. Subset indicated: CD45RA-negative fraction. The chain employs TRBV6-1 and TRBJ2-2; a possible D gene is TRBD1 (6 bases). This TCR was recovered from a man aged 25-45 years in good health. In DNA form, the CDR3 reads TGTGCCAGCAGTGACCCCAGGACAGACACCGGGGAGCTGTTTTTT. Amino acids: CASSDPRTDTGELFF.